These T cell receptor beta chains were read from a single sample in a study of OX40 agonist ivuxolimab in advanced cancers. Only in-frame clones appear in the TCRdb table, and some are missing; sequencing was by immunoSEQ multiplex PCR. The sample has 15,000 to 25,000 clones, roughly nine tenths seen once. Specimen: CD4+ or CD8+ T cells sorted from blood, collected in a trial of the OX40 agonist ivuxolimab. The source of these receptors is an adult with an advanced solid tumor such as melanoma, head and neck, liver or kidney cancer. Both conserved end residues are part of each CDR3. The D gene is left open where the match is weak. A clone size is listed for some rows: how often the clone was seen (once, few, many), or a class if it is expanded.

CASSPPQGTYEQYF,TRBD1,once,TRBJ2-7,TRBV9
CASSGTGVDEQFF,TRBD1,.,TRBJ2-1,TRBV7-3
CSVVRGGNTGELFF,.,.,TRBJ2-2,TRBV29-1
CASSFLGAADTQYF,.,.,TRBJ2-3,TRBV5-1
CASSMGHGQGSHEQYF,TRBD1,.,TRBJ2-7,TRBV19
CASSLGRGYEQYF,.,.,TRBJ2-7,TRBV11-2
CASADRGGEQYF,TRBD1,.,TRBJ2-7,TRBV5-1
CASSSTSGRAVNTGELFF,TRBD2,.,TRBJ2-2,TRBV7-9
CATSRDPSGDEQFF,.,.,TRBJ2-1,TRBV15
CASSLSVGGYEQYF,.,.,TRBJ2-7,TRBV11-3
CASSMAGPYNEQFF,.,.,TRBJ2-1,TRBV28